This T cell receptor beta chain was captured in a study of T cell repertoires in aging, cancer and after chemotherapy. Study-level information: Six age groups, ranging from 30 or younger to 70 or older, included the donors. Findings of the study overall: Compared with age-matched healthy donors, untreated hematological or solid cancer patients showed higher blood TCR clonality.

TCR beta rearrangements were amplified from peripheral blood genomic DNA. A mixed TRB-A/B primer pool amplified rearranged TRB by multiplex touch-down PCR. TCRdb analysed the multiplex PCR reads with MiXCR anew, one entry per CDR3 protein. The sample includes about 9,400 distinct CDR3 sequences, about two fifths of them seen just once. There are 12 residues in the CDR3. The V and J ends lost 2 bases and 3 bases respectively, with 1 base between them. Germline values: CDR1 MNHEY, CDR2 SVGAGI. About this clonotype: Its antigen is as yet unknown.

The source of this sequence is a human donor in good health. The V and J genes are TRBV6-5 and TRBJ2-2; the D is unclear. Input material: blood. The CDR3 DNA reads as TGTGCCAGCAGTTACGACACCGGGGAGCTGTTTTTT. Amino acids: CASSYDTGELFF.